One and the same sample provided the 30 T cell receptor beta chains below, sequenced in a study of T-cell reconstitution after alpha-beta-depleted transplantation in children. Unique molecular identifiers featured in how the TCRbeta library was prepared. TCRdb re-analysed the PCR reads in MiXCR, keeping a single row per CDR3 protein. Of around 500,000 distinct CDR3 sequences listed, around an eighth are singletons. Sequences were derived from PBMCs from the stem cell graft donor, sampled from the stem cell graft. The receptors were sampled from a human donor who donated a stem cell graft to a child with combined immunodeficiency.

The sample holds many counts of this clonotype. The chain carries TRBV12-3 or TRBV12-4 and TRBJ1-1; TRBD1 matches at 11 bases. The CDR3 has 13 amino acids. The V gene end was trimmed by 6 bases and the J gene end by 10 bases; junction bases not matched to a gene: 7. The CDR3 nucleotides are TGTGCCAGCAGACAAGGACAGGGGGCGCCAGCTTTCTTT. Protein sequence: CASRQGQGAPAFF.

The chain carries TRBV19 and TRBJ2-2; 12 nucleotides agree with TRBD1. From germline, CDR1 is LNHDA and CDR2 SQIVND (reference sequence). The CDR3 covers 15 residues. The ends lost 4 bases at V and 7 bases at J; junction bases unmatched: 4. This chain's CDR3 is CASSTRDRGRGELFF. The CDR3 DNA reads TGTGCCAGTAGTACCCGGGACAGGGGGCGCGGGGAGCTGTTTTTT.

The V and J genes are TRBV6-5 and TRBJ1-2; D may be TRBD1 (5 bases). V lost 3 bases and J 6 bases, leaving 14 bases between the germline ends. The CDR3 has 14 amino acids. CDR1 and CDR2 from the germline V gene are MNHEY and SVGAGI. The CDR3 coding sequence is TGTGCCAGCAGTTATCGAGGGGCCAAGGATGGCTACACCTTC. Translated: CASSYRGAKDGYTF.

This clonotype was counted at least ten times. The CDR3 region is CASSPWTSGLPDTQYF. The DNA for the CDR3 is TGTGCCAGCAGCCCGTGGACTAGCGGGCTCCCAGATACGCAGTATTTT. The chain combines TRBV4-2 with TRBJ2-3, with 11 bases fitting TRBD2. V lost 4 bases and J lost 4; bases outside the gene matches: 7. CDR1 and CDR2 (germline): LGHNA, YNFKEQ. This CDR3 has 16 residues.

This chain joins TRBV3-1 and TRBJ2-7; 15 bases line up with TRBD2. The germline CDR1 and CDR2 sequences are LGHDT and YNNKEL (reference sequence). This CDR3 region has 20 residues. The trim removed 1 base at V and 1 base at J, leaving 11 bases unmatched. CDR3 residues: CASSQVGTGTSGGPSYEQYF. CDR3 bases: TGTGCCAGCAGCCAAGTAGGGACCGGGACTAGCGGGGGGCCATCCTACGAGCAGTACTTC.

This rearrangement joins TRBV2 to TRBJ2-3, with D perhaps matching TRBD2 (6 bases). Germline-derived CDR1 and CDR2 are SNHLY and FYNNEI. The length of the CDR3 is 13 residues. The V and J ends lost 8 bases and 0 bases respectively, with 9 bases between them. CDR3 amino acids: CASWRDSTDTQYF. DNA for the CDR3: TGTGCCAGCTGGCGGGATAGCACAGATACGCAGTATTTT.

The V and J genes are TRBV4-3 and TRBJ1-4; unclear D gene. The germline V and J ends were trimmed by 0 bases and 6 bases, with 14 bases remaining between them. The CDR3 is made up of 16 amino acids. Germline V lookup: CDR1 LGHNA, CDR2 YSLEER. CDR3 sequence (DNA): TGCGCCAGCAGCCAAGATTTGGGAGGGAGTGATGAAAAACTGTTTTTT. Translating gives CASSQDLGGSDEKLFF.

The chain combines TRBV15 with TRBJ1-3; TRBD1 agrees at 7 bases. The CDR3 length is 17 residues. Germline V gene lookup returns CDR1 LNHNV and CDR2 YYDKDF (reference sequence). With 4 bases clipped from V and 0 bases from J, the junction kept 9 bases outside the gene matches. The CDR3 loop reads CATSIRSGTASGNTIYF. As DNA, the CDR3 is TGTGCCACCAGCATACGCTCCGGGACAGCCTCTGGAAACACCATATATTTT.

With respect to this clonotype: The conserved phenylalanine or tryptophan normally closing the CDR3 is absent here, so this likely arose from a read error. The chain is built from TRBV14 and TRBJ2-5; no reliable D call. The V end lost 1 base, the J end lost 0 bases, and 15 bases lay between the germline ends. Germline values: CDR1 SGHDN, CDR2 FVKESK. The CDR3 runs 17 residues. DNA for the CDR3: TGTGCCAGCAGCCAAGGGAAGGCACCGAGGTACCAAGAGACCCAGTACTAC. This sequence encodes CASSQGKAPRYQETQYY.

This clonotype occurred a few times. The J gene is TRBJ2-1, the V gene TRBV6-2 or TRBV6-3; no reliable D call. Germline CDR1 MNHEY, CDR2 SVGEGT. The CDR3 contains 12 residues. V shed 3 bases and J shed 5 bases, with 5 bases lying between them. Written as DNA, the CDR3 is TGTGCCAGCAGTTATTTGAACAATGAGCAGTTCTTC. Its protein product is CASSYLNNEQFF.

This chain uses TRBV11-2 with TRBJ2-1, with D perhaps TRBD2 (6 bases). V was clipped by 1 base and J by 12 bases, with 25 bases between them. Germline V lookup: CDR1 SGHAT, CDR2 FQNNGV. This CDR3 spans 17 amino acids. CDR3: CASSLGRSREPRRRQFF. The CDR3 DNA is TGTGCCAGCAGCTTAGGCCGGAGCCGGGAGCCACGGCGGCGGCAGTTCTTC.

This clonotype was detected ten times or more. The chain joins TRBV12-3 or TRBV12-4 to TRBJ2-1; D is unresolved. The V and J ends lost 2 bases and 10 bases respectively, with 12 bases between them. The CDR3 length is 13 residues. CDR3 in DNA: TGTGCCAGCAGTTTAACGGTTATCGGGGAGCAGTTCTTC. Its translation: CASSLTVIGEQFF.

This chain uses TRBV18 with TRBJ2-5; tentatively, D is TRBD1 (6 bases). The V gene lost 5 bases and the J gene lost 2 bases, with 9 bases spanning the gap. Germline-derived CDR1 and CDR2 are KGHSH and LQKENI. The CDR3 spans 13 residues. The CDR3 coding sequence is TGTGCCAGCTCAGACAGGAGACAAGAGACCCAGTACTTC. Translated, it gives CASSDRRQETQYF.

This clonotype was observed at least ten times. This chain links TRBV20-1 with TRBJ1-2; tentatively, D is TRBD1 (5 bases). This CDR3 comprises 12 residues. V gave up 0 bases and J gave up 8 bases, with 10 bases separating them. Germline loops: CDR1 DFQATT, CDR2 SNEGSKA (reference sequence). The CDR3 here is CSARDARDGYTF. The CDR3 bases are TGCAGTGCTAGAGATGCGAGGGACGGCTACACCTTC.

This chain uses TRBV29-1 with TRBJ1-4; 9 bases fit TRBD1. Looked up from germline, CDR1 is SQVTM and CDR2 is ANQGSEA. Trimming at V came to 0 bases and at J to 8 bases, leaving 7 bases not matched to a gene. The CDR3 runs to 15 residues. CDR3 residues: CSVEENRGLEEKLFF. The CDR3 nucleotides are TGCAGCGTTGAAGAAAACAGGGGGCTGGAGGAAAAACTGTTTTTT.

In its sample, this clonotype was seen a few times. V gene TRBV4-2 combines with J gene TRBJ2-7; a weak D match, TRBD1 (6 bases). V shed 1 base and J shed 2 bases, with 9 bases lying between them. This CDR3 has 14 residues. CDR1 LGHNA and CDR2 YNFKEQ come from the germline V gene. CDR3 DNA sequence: TGTGCCAGCAGCCAAGTACAGGGTCCCTACGAGCAGTACTTC. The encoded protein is CASSQVQGPYEQYF.

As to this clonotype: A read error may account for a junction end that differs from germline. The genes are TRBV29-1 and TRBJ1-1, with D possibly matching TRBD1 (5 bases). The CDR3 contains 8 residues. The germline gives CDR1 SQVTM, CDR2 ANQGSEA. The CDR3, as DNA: TGCAGCTCAGACACGGGGGGCTTT. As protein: CSSDTGGF.

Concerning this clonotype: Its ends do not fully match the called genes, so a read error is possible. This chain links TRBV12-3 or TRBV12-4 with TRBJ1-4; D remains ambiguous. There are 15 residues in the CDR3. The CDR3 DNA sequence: TGTGCCAGCAGCCCCCAGCCCGGGGAAAATGAAAAACCGTTTTTT. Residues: CASSPQPGENEKPFF.

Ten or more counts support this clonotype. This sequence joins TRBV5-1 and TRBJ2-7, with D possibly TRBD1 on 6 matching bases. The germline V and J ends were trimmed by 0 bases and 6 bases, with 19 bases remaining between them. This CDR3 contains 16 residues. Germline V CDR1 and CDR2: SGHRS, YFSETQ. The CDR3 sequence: CASSLGINRATREQYF. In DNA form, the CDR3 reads TGCGCCAGCAGCTTGGGGATTAACAGGGCGACACGCGAGCAGTACTTC.

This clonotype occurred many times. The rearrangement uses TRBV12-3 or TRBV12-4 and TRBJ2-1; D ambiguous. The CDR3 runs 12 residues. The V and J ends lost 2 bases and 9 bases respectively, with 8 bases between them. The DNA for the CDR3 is TGTGCCAGCAGTTTACGGCAGAGTGAGCAGTTCTTC. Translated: CASSLRQSEQFF.

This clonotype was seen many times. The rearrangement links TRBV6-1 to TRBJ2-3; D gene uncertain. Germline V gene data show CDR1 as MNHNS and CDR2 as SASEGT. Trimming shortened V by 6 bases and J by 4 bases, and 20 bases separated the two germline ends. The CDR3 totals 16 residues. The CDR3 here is CASRTPGSTKPDTQYF. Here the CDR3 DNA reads TGTGCCAGCAGGACTCCCGGGTCAACCAAGCCAGATACGCAGTATTTT.

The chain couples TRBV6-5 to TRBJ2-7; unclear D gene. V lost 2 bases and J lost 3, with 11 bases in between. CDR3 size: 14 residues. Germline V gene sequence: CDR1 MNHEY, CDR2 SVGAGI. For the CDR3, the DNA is TGTGCCAGCAGTTACAGTATACCCGACTACGAGCAGTACTTC. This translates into CASSYSIPDYEQYF.

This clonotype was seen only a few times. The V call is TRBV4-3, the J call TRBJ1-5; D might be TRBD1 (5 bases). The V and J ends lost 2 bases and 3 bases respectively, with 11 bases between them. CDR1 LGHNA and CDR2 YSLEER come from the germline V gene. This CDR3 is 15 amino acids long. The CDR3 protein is CASSQSTGDNQPQHF. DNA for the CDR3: TGCGCCAGCAGCCAATCCACGGGGGACAATCAGCCCCAGCATTTT.

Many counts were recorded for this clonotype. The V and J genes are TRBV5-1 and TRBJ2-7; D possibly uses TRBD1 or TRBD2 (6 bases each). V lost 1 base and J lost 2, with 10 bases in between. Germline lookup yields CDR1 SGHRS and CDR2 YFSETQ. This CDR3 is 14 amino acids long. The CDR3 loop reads CASSLLGGTYEQYF. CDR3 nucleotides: TGCGCCAGCAGCTTGCTAGGGGGGACCTACGAGCAGTACTTC.

CDR3 in amino acids: CASSPLGRGLDEQFF. Here the CDR3 DNA reads TGTGCCAGCTCACCACTTGGAAGGGGTTTGGATGAGCAGTTCTTC. The rearrangement joins TRBV18 to TRBJ2-1; D might be TRBD1 (5 bases). V lost 1 base and J 8 bases, leaving 15 bases between the germline ends. Germline V gives CDR1 KGHSH, CDR2 LQKENI. The length of the CDR3 is 15 residues.

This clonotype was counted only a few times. The CDR3 region has the DNA TGTGCCAGCACGCTGCACCACAGGACAGGGGGGTACGAGCAGTACTTC. Translated, it gives CASTLHHRTGGYEQYF. The V gene is TRBV3-1, the J gene TRBJ2-7, with 10 bases fitting TRBD1. Per the germline V gene, CDR1 is LGHDT and CDR2 is YNNKEL (reference sequence). V dropped 7 bases and J dropped 4; count of bases not matched to a gene: 13. The length of the CDR3 is 16 residues.

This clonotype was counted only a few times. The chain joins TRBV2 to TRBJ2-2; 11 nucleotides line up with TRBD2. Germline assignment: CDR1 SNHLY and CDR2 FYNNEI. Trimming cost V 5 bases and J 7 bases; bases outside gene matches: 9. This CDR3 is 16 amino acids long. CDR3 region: CASSLLPSGGYGELFF. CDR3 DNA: TGTGCCAGCAGTCTGCTTCCTAGCGGGGGGTACGGGGAGCTGTTTTTT.

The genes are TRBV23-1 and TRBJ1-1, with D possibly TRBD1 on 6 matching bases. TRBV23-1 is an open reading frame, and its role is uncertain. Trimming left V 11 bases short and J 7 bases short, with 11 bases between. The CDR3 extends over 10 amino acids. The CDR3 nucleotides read TGCGCCCCACAGGGTGTTGAAGCTTTCTTT. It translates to CAPQGVEAFF.

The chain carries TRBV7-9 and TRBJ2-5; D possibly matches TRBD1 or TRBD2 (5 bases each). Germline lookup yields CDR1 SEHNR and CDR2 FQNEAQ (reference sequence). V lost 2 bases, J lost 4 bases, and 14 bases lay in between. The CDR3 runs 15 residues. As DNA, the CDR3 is TGTGCCAGCAGCTTACGAGGGGTTTCCGGAGAGACCCAGTACTTC. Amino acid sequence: CASSLRGVSGETQYF.

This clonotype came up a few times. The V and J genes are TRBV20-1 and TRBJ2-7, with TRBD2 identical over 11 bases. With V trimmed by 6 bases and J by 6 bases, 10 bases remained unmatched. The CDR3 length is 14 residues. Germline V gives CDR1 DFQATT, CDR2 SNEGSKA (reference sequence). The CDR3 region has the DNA TGCAGTGCATCCCGACTAGCGGGAACGACCGAGCAGTACTTC. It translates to CSASRLAGTTEQYF.